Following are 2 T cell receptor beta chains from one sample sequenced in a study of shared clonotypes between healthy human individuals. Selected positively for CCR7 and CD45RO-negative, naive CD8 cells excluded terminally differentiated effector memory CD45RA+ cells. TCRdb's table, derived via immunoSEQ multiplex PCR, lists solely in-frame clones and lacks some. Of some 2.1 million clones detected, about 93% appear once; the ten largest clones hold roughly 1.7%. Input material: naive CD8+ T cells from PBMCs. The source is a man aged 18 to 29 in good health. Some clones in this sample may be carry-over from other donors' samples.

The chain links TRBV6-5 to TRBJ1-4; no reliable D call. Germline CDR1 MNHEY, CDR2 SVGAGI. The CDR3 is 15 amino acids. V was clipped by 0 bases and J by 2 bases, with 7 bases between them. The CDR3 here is CASSYSGNTNEKLFF. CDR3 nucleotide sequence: TGTGCCAGCAGTTACTCAGGAAATACTAATGAAAAACTGTTTTTT.

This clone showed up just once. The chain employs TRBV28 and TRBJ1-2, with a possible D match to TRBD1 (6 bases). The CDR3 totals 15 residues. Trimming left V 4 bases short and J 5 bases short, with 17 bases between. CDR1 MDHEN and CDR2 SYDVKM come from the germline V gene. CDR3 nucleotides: TGTGCCAGCAGTTCCGGGACACCTACCATTTATGGCTACACCTTC. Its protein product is CASSSGTPTIYGYTF.